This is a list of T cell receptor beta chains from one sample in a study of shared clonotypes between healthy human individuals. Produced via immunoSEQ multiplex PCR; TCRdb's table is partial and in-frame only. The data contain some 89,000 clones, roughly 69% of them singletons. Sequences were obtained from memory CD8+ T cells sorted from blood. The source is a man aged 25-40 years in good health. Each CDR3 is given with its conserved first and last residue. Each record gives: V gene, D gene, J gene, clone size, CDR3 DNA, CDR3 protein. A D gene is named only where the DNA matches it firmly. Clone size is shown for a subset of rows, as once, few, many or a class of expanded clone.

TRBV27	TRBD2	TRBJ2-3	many	TGTGCCAGCAGTCCCCTCCCCGGGACTAGCGGGTTTTTCACAGATACGCAGTATTTT	CASSPLPGTSGFFTDTQYF
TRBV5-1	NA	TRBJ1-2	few	TGCGCCAGCAGCTCGGAGGAGGAGGCCTATGGCTACACCTTC	CASSSEEEAYGYTF
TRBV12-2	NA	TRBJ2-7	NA	TGTGCAAGTCGCCCCCTGGGGGGGCAGGATGACTCCTACGAGCAGTACTTC	CASRPLGGQDDSYEQYF
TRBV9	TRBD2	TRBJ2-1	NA	TGTGCCAGCAGCGTAGCTCCGGGACTAGCGAGCGATGAGCAGTTCTTC	CASSVAPGLASDEQFF
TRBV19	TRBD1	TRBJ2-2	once	TGTGCCAGTAGTATAACGGACAGGTTGTTTGCTCGCATCGCTAACACCGGGGAGCTGTTTTTT	CASSITDRLFARIANTGELFF
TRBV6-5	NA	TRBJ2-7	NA	TGTGCCAGCAGTTACTCCCCCTACGAGCAGTACTTC	CASSYSPYEQYF
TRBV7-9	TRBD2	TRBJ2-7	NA	TGTGCCAGCAGCTTGGGGGAGGGCAGAGTGACGCACTTC	CASSLGEGRVTHF
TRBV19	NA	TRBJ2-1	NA	TGTGCCAGTAGTCCTCACTTGGGTGAGCAGTTCTTC	CASSPHLGEQFF
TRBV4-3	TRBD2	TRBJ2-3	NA	TGCGCCAGCAGCCAAGCTTCTGGGACTAGCGGGACCCGCGTCCGCACAGATACGCAGTATTTT	CASSQASGTSGTRVRTDTQYF
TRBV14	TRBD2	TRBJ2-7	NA	TGTGCCAGCAGTCCTGGGACTAGCGGGAGCTCCTACGAGCAGTACTTC	CASSPGTSGSSYEQYF
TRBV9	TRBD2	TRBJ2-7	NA	TGTGCCAGCAGCGTAGCAGATGGGACTAGCGGGGTTTACGAGCAGTACTTC	CASSVADGTSGVYEQYF
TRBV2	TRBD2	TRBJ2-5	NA	TGTGCCAGCAGTGGCGGGAGGGCACTGGAGACCCAGTACTTC	CASSGGRALETQYF
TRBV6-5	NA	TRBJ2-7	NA	TGTGCCAGCAGTCGGGACACTCCCTACGAGCAGTACTTC	CASSRDTPYEQYF
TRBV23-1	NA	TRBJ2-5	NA	TGCGCCAGCATGAACCGGGGCAGACCAAGGGAGACCCAGTACTTC	CASMNRGRPRETQYF
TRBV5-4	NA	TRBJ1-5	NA	TGTGCCAGCAGCTTGGGGACACATGGTGGTCAGCCCCAGCATTTT	CASSLGTHGGQPQHF
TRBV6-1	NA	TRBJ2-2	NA	TGTGCCAGCACCACAGGTCCGAACACCGGGGAGCTGTTTTTT	CASTTGPNTGELFF
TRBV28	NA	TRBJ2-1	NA	TGTGCCAGCAGCCCCCCGGGTAGCTCCTACAATGAGCAGTTCTTC	CASSPPGSSYNEQFF
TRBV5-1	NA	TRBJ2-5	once	TGCGCCAGCAGCTTGGGGGTTACGTTCCAAGAGACCCAGTACTTC	CASSLGVTFQETQYF
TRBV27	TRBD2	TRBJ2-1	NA	TGTGCCACCGCCGGACTAGCGAGCTACAATGAGCAGTTCTTC	CATAGLASYNEQFF
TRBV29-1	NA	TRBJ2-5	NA	TGCAGCGTGGGGGCAGGGGCGGTGGAGACCCAGTACTTC	CSVGAGAVETQYF
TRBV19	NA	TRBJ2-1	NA	TGTGCCAGTAGCTCGATGAATGAGCAGTTCTTC	CASSSMNEQFF
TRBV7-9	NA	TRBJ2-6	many	TGTGCCAGCAGCTTCCTCTCTGGGGCCAACGTCCTGACTTTC	CASSFLSGANVLTF
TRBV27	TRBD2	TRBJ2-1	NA	TGTGCCAGCAGCGCAACGGGACTAGCGGGTGACAATGAGCAGTTCTTC	CASSATGLAGDNEQFF
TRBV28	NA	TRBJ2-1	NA	TGTGCCAGCAGCCCCAGAGGTGAGCAGTTCTTC	CASSPRGEQFF
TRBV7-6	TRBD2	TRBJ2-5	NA	TGTGCCAGCAGCTTAGTCGATTGGTACGGACTAGCGGGGGAAGCGGCCCAGTACTTC	CASSLVDWYGLAGEAAQYF
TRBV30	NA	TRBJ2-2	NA	TGTGCCTGGAGTGTAACAGGGCGGGACACCGGGGAGCTGTTTTTT	CAWSVTGRDTGELFF
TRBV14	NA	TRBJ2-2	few	TGTGCCAGCAGCCAAGATTTCGGCTTCGCCGGGGAGCTGTTTTTT	CASSQDFGFAGELFF
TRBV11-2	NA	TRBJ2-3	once	TGTGCCAGCAGCCAACCCGGGACCTCGCAACCTACGCAGTATTTT	CASSQPGTSQPTQYF
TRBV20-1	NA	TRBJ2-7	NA	TGCAGTGCCAGAGGTGGGGGCGAGCAGTACTTC	CSARGGGEQYF
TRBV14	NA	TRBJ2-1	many	TGTGCCAGCGGGAACAATGAGCAGTTCTTC	CASGNNEQFF
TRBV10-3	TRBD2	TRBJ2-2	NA	TGTGCCACCACTAGCGGGAGGGCCGGGGAGCTGTTTTTT	CATTSGRAGELFF
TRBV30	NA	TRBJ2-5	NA	TGTGCCTGGGGGGTCGGGAGGACAGCGGTTGTGTGGACCCAGTACTTC	CAWGVGRTAVVWTQYF
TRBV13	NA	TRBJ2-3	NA	TGTGCCAGCAGCCCTGGGGGCAGACAGCAGTATTTT	CASSPGGRQQYF
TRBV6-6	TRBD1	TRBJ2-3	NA	TGTGCCAGTGGGACAGGGAGCACAGATACGCAGTATTTT	CASGTGSTDTQYF
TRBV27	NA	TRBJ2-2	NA	TGTGCCAGCAGTTATGCGGACGACGCGAACACCGGGGAGCTGTTTTTT	CASSYADDANTGELFF
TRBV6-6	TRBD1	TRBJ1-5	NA	TGTGCCAGCAGCTTAGACAGGGGATCTTATCAGCCCCAGCATTTT	CASSLDRGSYQPQHF
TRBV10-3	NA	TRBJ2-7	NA	TGTGCCATCAGTGAGCCCCCTCAGGGGAGTTCCTACGAGCAGTACTTC	CAISEPPQGSSYEQYF
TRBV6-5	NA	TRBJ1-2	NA	TGTGCCAGCAGTTCCGGGACATGGTTTCGCTACACCTTC	CASSSGTWFRYTF
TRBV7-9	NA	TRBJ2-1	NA	TGTGCCAGCAGCGGCCCCCAGGGAAGCTCCTACAATGAGCAGTTCTTC	CASSGPQGSSYNEQFF
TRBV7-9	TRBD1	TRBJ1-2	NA	TGTGCCAGCAGCTTAGAGGTTTCGGCAGGGGGTGGCTACACCTTC	CASSLEVSAGGGYTF
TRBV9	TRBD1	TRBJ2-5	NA	TGTGCCAGCAGCGTAGAGGACAGGGGGCTTCAGGAGACCCAGTACTTC	CASSVEDRGLQETQYF
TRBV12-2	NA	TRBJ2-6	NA	TGTGCAAGTCGCGTGCCGTGCTCCACACAAAGTCGGGCCAACGTCCTGACTTTC	CASRVPCSTQSRANVLTF
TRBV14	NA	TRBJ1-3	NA	TGTGCCAGCAGCCAGCCGAGGAACACCATATATTTT	CASSQPRNTIYF
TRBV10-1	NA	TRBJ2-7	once	TGCGCCAGCAGTGAGTCGGGACGTAACTACGAGCAGTACTTC	CASSESGRNYEQYF